The sequence of this T cell receptor beta chain was determined in a study of T cells in Graves' hyperthyroidism and ophthalmopathy. Broader study findings: Blood shared most expanded thyroid clonotypes above 0.001.

Germline lookup yields CDR1 SGHRS and CDR2 YFSETQ. The CDR3 covers 13 residues. This clonotype was seen repeatedly, ten times or more. The antigen is unknown. Its ends do not fully match the called genes, so a read error is possible. RNA transcripts yielded amplified TCR beta CDR3 regions. During a first-round RT-PCR of the TCR CDR3, the HTBI primer set was used. TCRdb itself ran the multiplex PCR reads through MiXCR, one entry per CDR3 protein. The top ten hold around 10% of the sample, which has hundreds of thousands of distinct CDR3 sequences, roughly 37% seen once. This chain joins TRBV5-1 and TRBJ1-1; D is undetermined. The sample comprised blood. This clonotype was obtained from a man aged 18 to 29 with Graves' hyperthyroidism. The CDR3 DNA is TGTGCCAGCAGCTTGGCGGTCCGCGGTGAAGCTTTCTTT. This translates into CASSLAVRGEAFF.